Listed below are T cell receptor beta chains from one sample, sequenced in a study of blood T cell repertoires in COVID-19. Assay used: immunoSEQ multiplex PCR; TCRdb lists only in-frame clones, some missing. This table holds about 230,000 clones, about nine tenths found once. The material sequenced was PBMCs or T cells enriched from blood (not recorded which). These TCRs come from a woman between 50 and 59 years old in a cohort exposed to, infected with or recovered from COVID-19 (not recorded which). Both conserved end residues are part of each CDR3. The D gene is left open where the match is weak. Rows give clone size only sometimes, using once, few, many, or a class for an expanded clone.

d_call: TRBD1; clone_size: -; v_call: TRBV6-5; j_call: TRBJ2-7; cdr3_aa: CANAIGTGGYEQYF; cdr3_nt: TGTGCCAACGCGATCGGGACAGGGGGCTACGAGCAGTACTTC
d_call: -; clone_size: once; v_call: TRBV5-1; j_call: TRBJ2-1; cdr3_aa: CASSGLRGNEQFF; cdr3_nt: TGCGCCAGCAGCGGGCTAAGGGGGAATGAGCAGTTCTTC
d_call: TRBD1; clone_size: -; v_call: TRBV2; j_call: TRBJ2-7; cdr3_aa: CASSDAGGHEQYF; cdr3_nt: TGTGCCAGCAGTGACGCAGGGGGCCACGAGCAGTACTTC
d_call: TRBD2; clone_size: -; v_call: TRBV11-2; j_call: TRBJ2-4; cdr3_aa: CASSSSIPSGGVAKNIQYF; cdr3_nt: TGTGCCAGCAGCTCCTCAATTCCTAGCGGGGGAGTAGCCAAAAACATTCAGTACTTC
d_call: TRBD1; clone_size: -; v_call: TRBV4-1; j_call: TRBJ1-1; cdr3_aa: CASSRQTGGGTEAFF; cdr3_nt: TGCGCCAGCAGCCGACAGACAGGGGGCGGCACTGAAGCTTTCTTT
d_call: -; clone_size: few; v_call: TRBV7-9; j_call: TRBJ1-2; cdr3_aa: CASSPRNYGYTF; cdr3_nt: TGTGCCAGCAGCCCCAGGAACTATGGCTACACCTTC
d_call: TRBD2; clone_size: -; v_call: TRBV9; j_call: TRBJ2-1; cdr3_aa: CASSLGLAGGSEQFF; cdr3_nt: TGTGCCAGCAGCCTCGGACTAGCGGGGGGGAGTGAGCAGTTCTTC
d_call: -; clone_size: -; v_call: TRBV6-5; j_call: TRBJ2-7; cdr3_aa: CASSTGSYEQYF; cdr3_nt: TGTGCCAGCAGCACAGGGTCCTACGAGCAGTACTTC
d_call: -; clone_size: -; v_call: TRBV7-8; j_call: TRBJ2-1; cdr3_aa: CASSLGSRGWQFF; cdr3_nt: TGTGCCAGCAGCTTAGGTTCAAGGGGCTGGCAGTTCTTC
d_call: -; clone_size: -; v_call: TRBV11-2; j_call: TRBJ2-1; cdr3_aa: CASRRGDTYNEQFF; cdr3_nt: TGTGCCAGCCGCCGAGGCGATACCTACAATGAGCAGTTCTTC
d_call: -; clone_size: many; v_call: TRBV5-1; j_call: TRBJ1-6; cdr3_aa: CASSLEGNNSPLHF; cdr3_nt: TGCGCCAGCAGCTTGGAGGGGAATAATTCACCCCTCCACTTT
d_call: -; clone_size: -; v_call: TRBV4-2; j_call: TRBJ1-6; cdr3_aa: CASSQTGSRSPLHF; cdr3_nt: TGTGCCAGCAGCCAGACGGGGAGCAGGTCACCCCTCCACTTT
d_call: -; clone_size: once; v_call: TRBV5-6; j_call: TRBJ1-2; cdr3_aa: CASTPGGSGYTF; cdr3_nt: TGTGCCAGCACCCCGGGGGGGTCTGGCTACACCTTC
d_call: -; clone_size: -; v_call: TRBV19; j_call: TRBJ1-2; cdr3_aa: CASSPQGGGYTF; cdr3_nt: TGTGCCAGTAGTCCCCAGGGTGGCGGCTACACCTTC
d_call: -; clone_size: -; v_call: TRBV19; j_call: TRBJ2-1; cdr3_aa: CASRPGESYPWNEQFF; cdr3_nt: TGTGCCAGTAGACCTGGGGAGTCCTACCCTTGGAATGAGCAGTTCTTC
d_call: -; clone_size: -; v_call: TRBV5-4; j_call: TRBJ2-7; cdr3_aa: CASSHKLGSYEQYF; cdr3_nt: TGTGCCAGCAGCCATAAACTAGGGTCCTACGAGCAGTACTTC
d_call: -; clone_size: few; v_call: TRBV7-9; j_call: TRBJ2-5; cdr3_aa: CASRGGQETQYF; cdr3_nt: TGTGCCAGCAGAGGAGGGCAAGAGACCCAGTACTTC
d_call: -; clone_size: -; v_call: TRBV9; j_call: TRBJ1-1; cdr3_aa: CASSAGVSEENTEAFF; cdr3_nt: TGTGCCAGCAGTGCAGGGGTGTCAGAGGAAAACACTGAAGCTTTCTTT
d_call: TRBD1; clone_size: -; v_call: TRBV11-2; j_call: TRBJ2-2; cdr3_aa: CASSPGQSNTGELFF; cdr3_nt: TGTGCCAGCAGCCCGGGACAGTCGAACACCGGGGAGCTGTTTTTT
d_call: -; clone_size: -; v_call: TRBV21-1; j_call: TRBJ1-1; cdr3_aa: CASSNGGQRPTEAFF; cdr3_nt: TGTGCCAGCAGCAACGGGGGACAGAGGCCCACTGAAGCTTTCTTT
d_call: TRBD1; clone_size: -; v_call: TRBV5-1; j_call: TRBJ1-6; cdr3_aa: CASSRQGGSPLHF; cdr3_nt: TGCGCCAGCAGCAGACAGGGGGGTTCACCCCTCCACTTT
d_call: TRBD2; clone_size: -; v_call: TRBV5-1; j_call: TRBJ2-5; cdr3_aa: CASSLVTSGEETQYF; cdr3_nt: TGCGCCAGCAGCTTGGTAACTAGCGGGGAAGAGACCCAGTACTTC
d_call: -; clone_size: -; v_call: TRBV12-3/TRBV12-4; j_call: TRBJ2-2; cdr3_aa: CASTPSDTGELFF; cdr3_nt: TGTGCCAGCACCCCTTCGGACACCGGGGAGCTGTTTTTT
d_call: -; clone_size: -; v_call: TRBV5-6; j_call: TRBJ1-5; cdr3_aa: CASSFGGRGNQPQHF; cdr3_nt: TGTGCCAGCAGCTTCGGGGGACGGGGCAATCAGCCCCAGCATTTT
d_call: -; clone_size: -; v_call: TRBV5-1; j_call: TRBJ2-1; cdr3_aa: CASRDSRDEQFF; cdr3_nt: TGCGCCAGCAGAGACAGTCGGGATGAGCAGTTCTTC
d_call: -; clone_size: -; v_call: TRBV11-2; j_call: TRBJ1-1; cdr3_aa: CASSLDYPGAMNTEAFF; cdr3_nt: TGTGCCAGCAGCTTAGATTACCCAGGGGCGATGAACACTGAAGCTTTCTTT
d_call: TRBD2; clone_size: -; v_call: TRBV18; j_call: TRBJ2-3; cdr3_aa: CASSPRTRTDTQYF; cdr3_nt: TGTGCCAGCTCACCCCGGACTAGAACAGATACGCAGTATTTT
d_call: TRBD2; clone_size: -; v_call: TRBV7-2; j_call: TRBJ2-1; cdr3_aa: CASSLWTAGLADYNEQFF; cdr3_nt: TGTGCCAGCAGCTTATGGACGGCGGGACTAGCGGATTACAATGAGCAGTTCTTC
d_call: TRBD2; clone_size: -; v_call: TRBV6-2/TRBV6-3; j_call: TRBJ2-3; cdr3_aa: CASTPSGGAFDTQYF; cdr3_nt: TGTGCCAGCACCCCTAGCGGGGGGGCCTTCGATACGCAGTATTTT
d_call: -; clone_size: -; v_call: TRBV19; j_call: TRBJ1-6; cdr3_aa: CASSIPRGSSPLHF; cdr3_nt: TGTGCCAGTAGTATACCCCGGGGTAGTTCACCCCTCCACTTT
d_call: -; clone_size: few; v_call: TRBV11-1; j_call: TRBJ2-7; cdr3_aa: CASSLRRSTSYEQYF; cdr3_nt: TGTGCCAGCAGCCTTCGACGGAGTACCTCCTACGAGCAGTACTTC
d_call: TRBD1; clone_size: few; v_call: TRBV30; j_call: TRBJ1-2; cdr3_aa: CARDSRNYGYTF; cdr3_nt: TGTGCGAGGGACAGCAGGAACTATGGCTACACCTTC
d_call: -; clone_size: -; v_call: TRBV2; j_call: TRBJ2-3; cdr3_aa: CASSAGGRDTQYF; cdr3_nt: TGTGCCAGCAGTGCGGGTGGGAGGGATACGCAGTATTTT
d_call: TRBD1; clone_size: -; v_call: TRBV28; j_call: TRBJ1-1; cdr3_aa: CASSLMTGDLNTEAFF; cdr3_nt: TGTGCCAGCAGTTTAATGACAGGGGATCTGAACACTGAAGCTTTCTTT
d_call: -; clone_size: -; v_call: TRBV19; j_call: TRBJ1-5; cdr3_aa: CATRPSQGGRNQPQHF; cdr3_nt: TGTGCCACCCGCCCGAGCCAGGGAGGTCGCAATCAGCCCCAGCATTTT
d_call: -; clone_size: -; v_call: TRBV30; j_call: TRBJ1-2; cdr3_aa: CAWSGRGAGHSYGYTF; cdr3_nt: TGTGCCTGGAGTGGACGCGGGGCGGGGCACTCCTATGGCTACACCTTC
d_call: -; clone_size: -; v_call: TRBV18; j_call: TRBJ2-5; cdr3_aa: CASSQSYQETQYF; cdr3_nt: TGTGCCAGCTCACAATCGTACCAAGAGACCCAGTACTTC
d_call: -; clone_size: -; v_call: TRBV7-9; j_call: TRBJ1-4; cdr3_aa: CASSFSEGGDPIF; cdr3_nt: TGTGCCAGCAGCTTTTCAGAAGGAGGTGACCCGATTTTT
d_call: TRBD2; clone_size: -; v_call: TRBV7-2; j_call: TRBJ2-1; cdr3_aa: CASSLERTSGGGNEQFF; cdr3_nt: TGTGCCAGCAGCTTAGAGAGGACTAGCGGGGGGGGCAATGAGCAGTTCTTC